This T cell receptor (beta chain) appears in the sequencing data of a study of blood T cell repertoires in COVID-19. Background on the study: The study drew acute and convalescent COVID-19 samples from the United States, Italy and Spain. In each case, the material was cDNA or gDNA derived from T cells, B-cell-depleted T cells, or PBMCs.

Unmatched junction bases numbered 6, after V lost 4 bases and J lost 4 bases. The CDR3 is 14 residues long. CDR1 is SGHVS, CDR2 FNYEAQ, per germline. In the original analysis: Estimates of nucleated cell counts were drawn from the amplification of reference gene primers. The method was immunoSEQ multiplex PCR; TCRdb's version includes in-frame clones alone and lacks a portion of them. V and J calls and clone size come straight from that table; D and trimming were deduced from the DNA. This repertoire shows 150,000 to 200,000 clones, more than 75% found once; its top ten account for approximately 4.4%.

The TCR sequence derives from a human donor in a cohort sampled during active COVID-19. The sequenced sample was peripheral blood. This chain uses TRBV7-6 with TRBJ2-7; 8 bases are a match to TRBD1. This CDR3 is CASSSAGGRYEQYF. In DNA, the CDR3 is TGTGCCAGCAGCTCAGCAGGGGGCAGATACGAGCAGTACTTC. The variable domain in full, completed from reference TRBV7-6 and TRBJ2-7, reads GAGVSQSPRYKVTKRGQDVALRCDPISGHVSLYWYRQALGQGPEFLTYFNYEAQQDKSGLPNDRFSAERPEGSISTLTIQRTEQRDSAMYRCASSSAGGRYEQYFGPGTRLTVT.